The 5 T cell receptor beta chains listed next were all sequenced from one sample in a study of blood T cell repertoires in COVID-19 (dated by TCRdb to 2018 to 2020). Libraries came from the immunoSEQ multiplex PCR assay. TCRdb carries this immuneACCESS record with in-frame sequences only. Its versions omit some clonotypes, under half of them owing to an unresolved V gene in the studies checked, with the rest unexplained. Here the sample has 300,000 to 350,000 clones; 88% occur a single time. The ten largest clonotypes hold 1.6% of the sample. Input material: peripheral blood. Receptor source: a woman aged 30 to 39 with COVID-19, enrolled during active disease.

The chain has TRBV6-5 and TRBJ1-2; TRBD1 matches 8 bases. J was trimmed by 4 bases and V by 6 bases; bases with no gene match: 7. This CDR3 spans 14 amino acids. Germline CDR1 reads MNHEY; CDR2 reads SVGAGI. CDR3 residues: CASRTAGGSYGYTF. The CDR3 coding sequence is TGTGCCAGCAGAACCGCAGGGGGCAGCTATGGCTACACCTTC.

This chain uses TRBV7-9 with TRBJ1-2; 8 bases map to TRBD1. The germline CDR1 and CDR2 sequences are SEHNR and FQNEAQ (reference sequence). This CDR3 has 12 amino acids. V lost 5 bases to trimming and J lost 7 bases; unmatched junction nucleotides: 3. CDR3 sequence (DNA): TGTGCCAGCAGCCCCCAGGGGGCTGGCTACACCTTC. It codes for CASSPQGAGYTF.

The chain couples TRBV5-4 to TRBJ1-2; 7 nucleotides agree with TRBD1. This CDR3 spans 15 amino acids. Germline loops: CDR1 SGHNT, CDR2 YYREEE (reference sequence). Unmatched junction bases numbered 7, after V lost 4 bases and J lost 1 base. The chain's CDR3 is CASSRSTGFNYGYTF. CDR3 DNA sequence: TGTGCCAGCAGCAGATCGACAGGGTTTAACTATGGCTACACCTTC. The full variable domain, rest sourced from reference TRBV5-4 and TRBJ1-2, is ETGVTQSPTHLIKTRGQQVTLRCSSQSGHNTVSWYQQALGQGPQFIFQYYREEENGRGNFPPRFSGLQFPNYSSELNVNALELDDSALYLCASSRSTGFNYGYTFGSGTRLTVV.

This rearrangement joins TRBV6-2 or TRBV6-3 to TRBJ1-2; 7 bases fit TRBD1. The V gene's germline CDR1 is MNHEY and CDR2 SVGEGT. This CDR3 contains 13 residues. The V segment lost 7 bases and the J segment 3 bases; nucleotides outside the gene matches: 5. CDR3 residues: CASTPGTDYGYTF. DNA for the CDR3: TGTGCCAGCACCCCCGGGACAGACTATGGCTACACCTTC.

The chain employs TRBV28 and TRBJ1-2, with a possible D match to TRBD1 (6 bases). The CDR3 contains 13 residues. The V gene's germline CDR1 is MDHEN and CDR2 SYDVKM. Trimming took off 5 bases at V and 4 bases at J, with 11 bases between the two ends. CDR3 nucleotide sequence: TGTGCCAGCAGTGTCACAGGGACCTATGGCTACACCTTC. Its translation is CASSVTGTYGYTF.